A selection of T cell receptor beta chains follows, all from one sample in a study of blood T cell repertoires in COVID-19. Clones were sequenced by immunoSEQ multiplex PCR, and TCRdb holds only the in-frame ones, with some missing. This table holds approximately 90,000 clones, roughly four fifths found once. Sequencing was done on a sample of peripheral blood. The receptors were gathered from a woman aged 80 or older with acute or convalescent COVID-19. Each CDR3 is given with its conserved first and last residue. The D gene is left open where the match is weak.

>TRBV10-3|.|TRBJ2-7
TGTGCCATCAGCGGACACAGCTACGAGCAGTACTTC
CAISGHSYEQYF
>TRBV5-1|.|TRBJ2-7
TGCGCCAGCAGCTTGGGCAGGGAAGGTAACGAGCAGTACTTC
CASSLGREGNEQYF
>TRBV6-1|TRBD2|TRBJ2-1
TGTGCCAGCAGTGAAGCGTCGCTAGCGGGAGTCTGGTCCTACAATGAGCAGTTCTTC
CASSEASLAGVWSYNEQFF
>TRBV5-1|TRBD2|TRBJ2-7
TGCGCCAGCAGCTTGGCTACTAGCGGGGGAAACTACGAGCAGTACTTC
CASSLATSGGNYEQYF
>TRBV5-1|TRBD2|TRBJ2-1
TGCGCCAGCAGCTTGAGCGGGGTGAGCTCCTACAATGAGCAGTTCTTC
CASSLSGVSSYNEQFF
>TRBV3-1/TRBV3-2|TRBD2|TRBJ2-3
TGTGCCAGCAGGGATGCTGGACTAGCGGGGACAGATACGCAGTATTTT
CASRDAGLAGTDTQYF
>TRBV5-8|.|TRBJ2-5
TGTGCCAGCAGCTGGGGGCAGGGTCTCTACCAAGAGACCCAGTACTTC
CASSWGQGLYQETQYF
>TRBV28|TRBD1|TRBJ1-4
TGTGCCAGCAGTGATCCCGGGACAGGCACCTTGTTTTTT
CASSDPGTGTLFF
>TRBV5-8|.|TRBJ1-3
TGTGCCAGCAGCTACTTTGGGGCGAAGGGGAACACCATATATTTT
CASSYFGAKGNTIYF
>TRBV24-1|.|TRBJ1-2
TGTGCCACCAGTGATTCGTATGGCTACACCTTC
CATSDSYGYTF
>TRBV10-1|TRBD2|TRBJ2-7
TGCGCCAGCAGTTCCACTAGCGGGGGGCCCCCCCTCTCCTACGAGCAGTACTTC
CASSSTSGGPPLSYEQYF
>TRBV7-9|.|TRBJ1-2
TGTGCCAGCAGCTTGGGAGGAAACTATGGCTACACCTTC
CASSLGGNYGYTF
>TRBV7-2|TRBD2|TRBJ2-7
TGTGCCAGCAGCACCGGGACTAGCGGGACCGAGCAGTACTTC
CASSTGTSGTEQYF